Included here is one T cell receptor (beta chain) sequence, with context. This clone was detected ten times or more. Its antigen specificity is not known. The read terminates 3 residues ahead of where the CDR3 ends, so the germline J gene completes it. From a lookup of the germline V gene (reference sequence), CDR1 and CDR2 are LNHDA and SQIVND. The V end gives up 7 bases and the J end 5 bases, leaving 7 bases in the junction not matched to a gene. From the cysteine through the phenylalanine, the CDR3 covers 13 amino acids. The DNA has 30 bases, all within the CDR3, and is read from base 1. Both CVID patients and healthy controls were predominantly of Caucasian heritage. From each donor, roughly 4.5 to 8.5 ml of heparinized peripheral whole blood was collected. Genomic DNA from adults with common variable immune deficiency (CVID) and from healthy adult controls was the source for sequencing TCRbeta CDR3 repertoires. The control group comprised some 22 healthy adult volunteers, approximately 12 female and roughly ten male, aged about 23 to 75 years with a mean age of roughly 34. To isolate peripheral blood mononuclear cells, diluted blood was subjected to density centrifugation over Hypaque 1077 or Ficoll-Paque. Unsorted mononuclear cells served as the source of genomic DNA, which was extracted either by Qiagen column purification or by a centrifugation-based method.

The entry originates in a study of T cell clonality in common variable immunodeficiency (dated by TCRdb to the mid-2010s). Points the paper makes about the study in general: According to the authors, finding the cause of the higher clonality in CVID would require sequencing the repertoires of T cell subpopulations. CVID subjects shared fewer TCRbeta clones with each other than healthy controls did (p < 0.0001). TCRbeta clonality was higher in CVID subjects than in healthy controls (t-test p = 0.018), and the increase was most characteristic of about a third of subjects. Differences among patients in the CVID cohort limited the correlations between repertoire features and clinical complications. Even though DNA input was equal, the average per sample came to approximately 74,000 unique sequences for controls compared with around 32,000 for CVID samples. Fewer deletions and N-nucleotide insertions were reportedly observed in CVID TCRbeta sequences, and highly modified clones with 13 or more V deletions were reportedly absent from CVID TCRbeta sequences.

CVID samples and control samples contributed equivalent amounts of genomic DNA as sequencing input. For every sample, a 60 bp segment covering the rearranged TCRbeta CDR3 region was amplified and then sequenced. TCRbeta amplification used the immunoSEQ assay, a bias-corrected multiplex PCR with high-throughput sequencing. Processing in the source paper ran as follows. Each unique nucleotide sequence was treated as a clone and annotated with V, D and J genes, copy number and frequency. Sequences were labeled productive if in frame, and non-productive if out of frame or containing stop codons. As previously described, Shannon's entropy was used to calculate clonality. The predicted amino acid sequences of productive clones were used to derive mean CDR3 Kyte-Doolittle hydropathy. Using the R hclust function, scaled V gene usage was clustered hierarchically with Manhattan distance and complete linkage. Clone sharing by CDR3 amino acid sequence was assessed by resampling 12 repertoires per group over 100 rounds. The repertoires were searched for 60 to 70 published EBV-specific TCRbeta sequences and 200 to 300 published CMV-specific TCRbeta sequences. Two CVID samples yielding fewer than 10,000 sequences were excluded from analysis, leaving fewer than 50 CVID repertoires. TCRdb stores this immuneACCESS table with in-frame sequences only. Part of the clones is absent; in the studies checked, under half of the shortfall reflects unresolved V genes, and no reason is known for the rest. D and trimming come from the DNA, and the V and J calls and clone size come from that table. The table for this sample lists about 45,000 clones, none of them counted only once. The ten largest clones add up to under 11% of the sample.

This chain is built from TRBV19 and TRBJ1-1, with TRBD1 identical over 7 junction bases. The TCR originated in a person aged 18-70 years in good health. Material for sequencing was peripheral blood mononuclear cells. CDR3 DNA (partial): TGTGCCAGTACCCGACAGGGAAGTACTGAA. This sequence encodes CASTRQGSTE. The complete CDR3 protein is CASTRQGSTEAFF.